Given below is one T cell receptor (beta chain) in context. Sequencing was performed with immunoSEQ multiplex PCR; in TCRdb, only in-frame clones are kept and a portion is missing. The sample includes some 660,000 clones, more than 70% of them seen just once. The CDR3 has 12 amino acids. CDR1 is MNHNS, CDR2 SASEGT, per germline. Trimming took 7 bases from V and 6 from J, leaving 10 bases between them. This sample was included in a study of shared T cell receptors in the human thymus. In addition, the sample was reused for a study of human thymus T cells. From that report: Samples came from healthy Finnish infants during open corrective cardiac surgery. The source of the thymus tissue was resections taken during corrective heart surgery. There appeared to be biased usage of V and J genes in thymic and blood repertoires. Related research found strongly overlapping thymic repertoires in unrelated individuals.

V is TRBV6-1 and J is TRBJ2-1; the D gene is possibly TRBD2 (5 bases). The origin of this receptor is a boy under three years old with a congenital heart defect. The sequenced sample was thymocytes. The CDR3: CASNNGINEQFF. The CDR3 DNA reads as TGTGCCAGCAATAACGGGATCAATGAGCAGTTCTTC.